The rows below give T cell receptor beta chains drawn from one sample of a study of T cells in narcolepsy. Profiled with immunoSEQ multiplex PCR; TCRdb holds only in-frame clones, not every one. Of around 16,000 clones in the sample, roughly 85% are singletons; the top ten hold approximately 37%. What was sequenced was memory (CD45RA-) CD4+ T cells from blood. These receptors all stem from a human donor in good health. Each CDR3 is given without its conserved first and last residue. Only part of the rows carry a size: once, few, many, or a class if the clone is expanded.

clone_size | j_call | v_call | cdr3_aa
- | TRBJ1-2 | TRBV7-8 | ASSLGYDNYGYT
- | TRBJ2-7 | TRBV6-1 | ASLPTGIRYEQY
- | TRBJ2-7 | TRBV7-9 | ASSPRQGMYEQY
- | TRBJ1-6 | TRBV5-1 | ASSLEGQGSSPLH
- | TRBJ2-1 | TRBV5-5 | ASSSQGYSYNEQF
- | TRBJ2-6 | TRBV5-1 | ASSSSLLLSGANVLT
- | - | TRBV6-6 | ASSRGTPTYEQY
- | TRBJ2-7 | TRBV9 | ASSPRQGWSYEQY
- | TRBJ2-1 | TRBV27 | ASSLRRRGINEQF
- | TRBJ2-2 | TRBV5-5 | ASSFMGQGSNGELF
- | TRBJ2-1 | TRBV6-4 | ASSEVQGLAEQF
- | TRBJ1-5 | TRBV15 | APVGGSNQPQH
- | TRBJ2-1 | TRBV7-6 | ASSLGPNNEQF
- | TRBJ2-6 | TRBV6-4 | ASSKAYRDTSSGANVLT
few | TRBJ2-7 | TRBV12-5 | ASGLLWEQY
once | TRBJ2-4 | TRBV11-3 | ASNNPPDVIGAKNIQY
- | TRBJ2-1 | TRBV4-3 | ASSQGLAGAVYNEQF